Below, 17 T cell receptor beta chains from the same sample are listed, as sequenced in a study of cytomegalovirus exposure and HLA in healthy donors. Use of 60 Vbeta and 13 Jbeta primers characterized the PCR. The method was immunoSEQ multiplex PCR; TCRdb's version includes in-frame clones alone and lacks a portion of them. The data contain some 100,000 clones, roughly 79% of them singletons. The source material was PBMCs. Every receptor here comes from a woman in her forties or fifties in good health and CMV-seropositive.

This clone showed up just once. This chain uses TRBV29-1 with TRBJ2-7; the match to TRBD2 covers 10 bases. V lost 7 bases, J lost 0 bases, and 12 bases stayed unmatched. Germline assignment: CDR1 SQVTM and CDR2 ANQGSEA. This CDR3 comprises 16 residues. This chain's CDR3 is CSADVSGTSASYEQYF. The CDR3 DNA reads TGCAGCGCTGACGTTTCCGGGACTAGCGCCTCCTACGAGCAGTACTTC.

The chain links TRBV9 to TRBJ2-5, with TRBD1 identical over 7 bases. The CDR3 length is 14 residues. In germline, CDR1 is SGDLS, CDR2 YYNGEE. The V gene end was trimmed by 3 bases and the J gene end by 4 bases; junction bases not matched to a gene: 6. Written as DNA, the CDR3 is TGTGCCAGCAGCGCACCGACAGGGTTAGAGACCCAGTACTTC. It codes for CASSAPTGLETQYF.

The V call is TRBV2, the J call TRBJ1-1; 10 positions agree with TRBD1. Per germline, CDR1 SNHLY and CDR2 FYNNEI. This CDR3 spans 13 amino acids. J was trimmed by 4 bases and V by 6 bases; bases with no gene match: 2. This CDR3 is CASSRTGGTEAFF. In DNA form, the CDR3 reads TGTGCCAGCAGCAGGACAGGGGGCACTGAAGCTTTCTTT.

The genes are TRBV11-3 and TRBJ2-3; TRBD2 aligns across 16 bases. This CDR3 spans 18 amino acids. CDR1 and CDR2 from the germline V gene are SGHNT and YENEEA. After removal of 4 bases from V and 1 base from J, the junction contained 5 bases not matched to a gene. This chain's CDR3 is CASSSGLAGGGGTDTQYF. The DNA for the CDR3 is TGTGCCAGCAGCTCGGGACTAGCGGGAGGGGGTGGCACAGATACGCAGTATTTT.

As regards this clone: A read error may produce the germline difference seen at one junction end. V and J are TRBV7-9 and TRBJ2-7, with D perhaps TRBD1 (7 bases). This CDR3 is 14 amino acids long. The germline CDR1 and CDR2 sequences are SEHNR and FQNEAQ (reference sequence). CDR3 nucleotides: TGTTCCAGCAGCTTCGGTCAGGGGGAGGACGAGCAGTACTTC. Translated: CSSSFGQGEDEQYF.

The chain employs TRBV7-3 and TRBJ2-3; 9 nucleotides agree with TRBD2. Germline V gene data show CDR1 as SGHTA and CDR2 as FQGTGA. J gave up 2 bases and V 2 bases, and 11 bases lay outside the gene matches. The CDR3 spans 18 residues. The CDR3 protein is CASSLGLTSGSSTDTQYF. The CDR3 DNA follows: TGTGCCAGCAGCTTAGGGCTTACTAGCGGGTCCTCCACAGATACGCAGTATTTT.

The chain has TRBV6-1 and TRBJ2-6; TRBD2 might be the D (6 bases). Looked up from germline, CDR1 is MNHNS and CDR2 is SASEGT. With 8 bases removed from V and 2 bases from J, the gap between germline ends came to 13 bases. The CDR3 contains 15 residues. The CDR3 sequence is CASGGRGPGANVLTF. CDR3 coding DNA: TGTGCCAGCGGGGGGAGAGGGCCTGGGGCCAACGTCCTGACTTTC.

The chain is built from TRBV7-2 and TRBJ2-5, with TRBD1 as a possible D gene (6 bases). The CDR3 is 15 residues long. V was trimmed by 4 bases and J by 3 bases, leaving 15 bases between them. Germline CDR1 and CDR2: SGHTA and FQGNSA. The CDR3 DNA is TGTGCCAGCAGCTCTCAGGGGTTGGGAAAAGAGACCCAGTACTTC. It is translated as CASSSQGLGKETQYF.

This clone was counted only a few times. The chain is built from TRBV6-4 and TRBJ2-7; 10 bases align to TRBD1. The CDR3 runs 16 residues. V lost 1 base to trimming and J lost 5 bases; unmatched junction nucleotides: 8. Germline CDR1 MRHNA, CDR2 SNTAGT. The CDR3 sequence: CASSDCRDRGRNEQYF. The CDR3 DNA follows: TGTGCCAGCAGTGACTGCCGGGACAGGGGTAGGAACGAGCAGTACTTC.

This clone appeared a few times. The chain joins TRBV9 to TRBJ1-2; no reliable D call. This CDR3 has 11 residues. V lost 5 bases to trimming and J lost 7 bases, with 9 bases between them. CDR1 and CDR2 (germline): SGDLS, YYNGEE. CDR3 residues: CASSLTSGYTF. The CDR3 nucleotides are TGTGCCAGCAGTTTAACGAGTGGCTACACCTTC.

The rearrangement links TRBV18 to TRBJ1-2, with D perhaps matching TRBD1 (6 bases). The CDR3 has 13 residues. V was shortened by 2 bases and J by 7 bases, with 11 bases between the two germline ends. Germline values: CDR1 KGHSH, CDR2 LQKENI. The CDR3 nucleotides are TGTGCCAGCTCACCAGCAGGGGCCGGTGGCTACACCTTC. Protein sequence: CASSPAGAGGYTF.

This clone was seen a few times. The V gene is TRBV6-1, the J gene TRBJ1-2, with 9 positions matching TRBD1. Germline V gene sequence: CDR1 MNHNS, CDR2 SASEGT. This CDR3 has 14 residues. Trimming at V came to 5 bases and at J to 7 bases, leaving 8 bases not matched to a gene. The CDR3 sequence is CASSPRTGEVGYTF. In nucleotides, the CDR3 is TGTGCCAGCAGTCCCCGGACAGGGGAGGTTGGCTACACCTTC.

The J gene is TRBJ2-3, the V gene TRBV5-5; TRBD2 aligns across 7 bases. Germline loops: CDR1 SGHKS, CDR2 YYEKEE (reference sequence). J gave up 4 bases and V 4 bases, and 6 bases lay outside the gene matches. The CDR3 is 14 residues long. The CDR3 protein is CASSLRLAPDTQYF. CDR3 sequence (DNA): TGTGCCAGCAGCCTAAGACTAGCCCCAGATACGCAGTATTTT.

The chain couples TRBV5-1 to TRBJ2-7, with D possibly matching TRBD1 (6 bases). The V gene's germline CDR1 is SGHRS and CDR2 YFSETQ. V lost 0 bases, J lost 6 bases, and 16 bases lay in between. The length of the CDR3 is 15 residues. The CDR3, as DNA: TGCGCCAGCAGCTTGGAGGCATCTAAACAGGGCGAGCAGTACTTC. It codes for CASSLEASKQGEQYF. The full variable domain, its missing parts supplied by reference TRBV5-1 and TRBJ2-7, is KAGVTQTPRYLIKTRGQQVTLSCSPISGHRSVSWYQQTPGQGLQFLFEYFSETQRNKGNFPGRFSGRQFSNSRSEMNVSTLELGDSALYLCASSLEASKQGEQYFGPGTRLTVT.

The genes are TRBV25-1 and TRBJ2-7, with a possible D match to TRBD1 (5 bases). There are 13 residues in the CDR3. Germline V CDR1 and CDR2: MGHDK, SYGVNS. The V and J ends lost 1 base and 2 bases respectively, with 6 bases between them. DNA for the CDR3: TGTGCCAGCAGTGAATGGGGCCCCTACGAGCAGTACTTC. Residues: CASSEWGPYEQYF.

The V call is TRBV6-1, the J call TRBJ1-1; D gene unclear. CDR3 length equals 14 residues. The V end lost 6 bases, the J end lost 0 bases, and 11 bases lay between the germline ends. Looked up from germline, CDR1 is MNHNS and CDR2 is SASEGT. This CDR3 reads CASRLSIMNTEAFF. Written as DNA, the CDR3 is TGTGCCAGCAGACTATCGATTATGAACACTGAAGCTTTCTTT.

V and J are TRBV6-5 and TRBJ2-7, with D maybe TRBD1 (6 bases). Trimming cost V 6 bases and J 5 bases, with 14 bases left between them. The germline V gene has CDR1 MNHEY and CDR2 SVGAGI. This CDR3 contains 13 residues. The CDR3: CASRDSSGHEQYF. For the CDR3, the DNA is TGTGCCAGCAGGGACAGCTCTGGGCACGAGCAGTACTTC.